The rows below give T cell receptor beta chains drawn from one sample of a study of blood T cell repertoires in COVID-19. Some clones are missing from TCRdb's copy, which holds only in-frame ones; the method was immunoSEQ multiplex PCR. The sample contains over 350,000 clones, more than 85% of which appear only once. Sequenced: peripheral blood. These receptors all stem from a woman aged 25 to 39 with acute or convalescent COVID-19. CDR3s include the opening cysteine and the closing phenylalanine or tryptophan. A D gene is named only where the DNA matches it firmly. Clone size is given for some rows only: seen once, a few or many times, or a class if the clone is expanded.

clone_size	cdr3_length	d_call	j_call	v_call	cdr3_nt	cdr3_aa
once	13	-	TRBJ1-1	TRBV10-3	TGTGCCATCAGTTTGACGGGTTCCACTGAAGCTTTCTTT	CAISLTGSTEAFF
-	15	-	TRBJ2-7	TRBV11-2	TGTGCCAGCAGCTGGGAGGTGGGCCCGGACTACGAGCAGTACTTC	CASSWEVGPDYEQYF
-	12	-	TRBJ2-3	TRBV7-8	TGTGCCAGCAGCTTGATCGGAGATACGCAGTATTTT	CASSLIGDTQYF
-	14	TRBD1	TRBJ1-5	TRBV5-5	TGTGCCAGCAGCCAGGACAGGGTGAATCAGCCCCAGCATTTT	CASSQDRVNQPQHF
-	15	TRBD2	TRBJ2-7	TRBV7-7	TGTGCCAGCAGCCCCGGAGCGGGGCCCTCCTACGAGCAGTACTTC	CASSPGAGPSYEQYF
-	14	-	TRBJ1-2	TRBV3-1/TRBV3-2	TGTGCCAGCAGCCAAGTTCCAGACAGATATGGCTACACCTTC	CASSQVPDRYGYTF
-	16	-	TRBJ2-7	TRBV20-1	TGCAGTGCTAGTCAATTTGGGGAGTCTTCAAGGTACGAGCAGTACTTC	CSASQFGESSRYEQYF
-	12	TRBD1	TRBJ2-1	TRBV29-1	TGCAGCGTCGGGCGGACAGGGACTGAGCAGTTCTTC	CSVGRTGTEQFF
-	16	TRBD2	TRBJ2-7	TRBV5-1	TGCGCCAGCAGCCCCTCGGTGTCACTAGCGACCTACGAGCAGTACTTC	CASSPSVSLATYEQYF
-	17	-	TRBJ1-5	TRBV10-2	TGCGCCAGCAGCATACAGGGCCGAGACTTTATCAATCAGCCCCAGCATTTT	CASSIQGRDFINQPQHF
-	13	-	TRBJ1-2	TRBV6-1	TGTGCCAGCAGTGAAGACGGAGACTATGGCTACACCTTC	CASSEDGDYGYTF
-	15	TRBD1	TRBJ2-7	TRBV6-6	TGTGCCAGCAGTTACCGGGACAGGGACTCCTACGAGCAGTACTTC	CASSYRDRDSYEQYF
-	18	-	TRBJ1-2	TRBV5-4	TGTGCCAGCAGCTCCCCTCCAGGGGATCGCACAAGTTTCTATGGCTACACCTTC	CASSSPPGDRTSFYGYTF
-	13	-	TRBJ2-7	TRBV4-1	TGCGCCAGCAGCCAAGGTTCGGCCTACGAGCAGTACTTC	CASSQGSAYEQYF